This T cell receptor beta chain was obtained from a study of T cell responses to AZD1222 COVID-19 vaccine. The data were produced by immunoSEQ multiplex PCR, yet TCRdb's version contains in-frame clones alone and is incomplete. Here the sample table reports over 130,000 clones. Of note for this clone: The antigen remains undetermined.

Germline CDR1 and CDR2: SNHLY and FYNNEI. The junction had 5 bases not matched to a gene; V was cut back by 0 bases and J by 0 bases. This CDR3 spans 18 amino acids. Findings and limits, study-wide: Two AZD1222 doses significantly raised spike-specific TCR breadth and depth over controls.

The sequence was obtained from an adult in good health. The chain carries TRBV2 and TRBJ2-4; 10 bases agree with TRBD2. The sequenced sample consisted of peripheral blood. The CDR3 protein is CASSEALAGELAKNIQYF. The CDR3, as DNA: TGTGCCAGCAGTGAAGCCCTAGCGGGGGAGCTAGCCAAAAACATTCAGTACTTC.